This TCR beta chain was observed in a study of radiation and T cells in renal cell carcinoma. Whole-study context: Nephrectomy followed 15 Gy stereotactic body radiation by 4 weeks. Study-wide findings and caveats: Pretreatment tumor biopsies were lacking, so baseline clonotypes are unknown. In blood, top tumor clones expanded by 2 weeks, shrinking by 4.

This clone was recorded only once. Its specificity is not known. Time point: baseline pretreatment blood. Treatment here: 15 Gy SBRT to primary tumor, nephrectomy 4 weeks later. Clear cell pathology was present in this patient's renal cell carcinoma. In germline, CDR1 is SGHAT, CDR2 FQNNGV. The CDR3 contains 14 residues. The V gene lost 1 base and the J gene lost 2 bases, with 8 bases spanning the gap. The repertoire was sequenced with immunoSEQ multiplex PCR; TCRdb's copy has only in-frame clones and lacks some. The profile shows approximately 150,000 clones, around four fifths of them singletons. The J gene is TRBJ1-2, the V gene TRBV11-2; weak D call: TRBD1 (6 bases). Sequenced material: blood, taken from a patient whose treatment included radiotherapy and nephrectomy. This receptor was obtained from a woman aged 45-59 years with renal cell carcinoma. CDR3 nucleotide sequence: TGTGCCAGCAGCTTAGGAGGGACAAACTATGGCTACACCTTC. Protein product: CASSLGGTNYGYTF. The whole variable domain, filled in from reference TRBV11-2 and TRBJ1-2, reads EAGVAQSPRYKIIEKRQSVAFWCNPISGHATLYWYQQILGQGPKLLIQFQNNGVVDDSQLPKDRFSAERLKGVDSTLKIQPAKLEDSAVYLCASSLGGTNYGYTFGSGTRLTVV.